These 26 T cell receptor beta chains came from one sample sequenced in a study of blood T cell repertoires in COVID-19. The assay was immunoSEQ multiplex PCR, and TCRdb's table has in-frame clones only and misses some. In the table there are under 250,000 clones, roughly 84% of which are singletons. The specimen was peripheral blood. The source of these receptors is a woman aged 60-75 years with acute or convalescent COVID-19.

This chain joins TRBV3-1 (or the pseudogene TRBV3-2) and TRBJ2-2; 7 nucleotides match TRBD2. J was trimmed by 4 bases and V by 7 bases; bases with no gene match: 3. Germline V gene data show CDR1 as LGHDT and CDR2 as YNNKEL (reference sequence). The CDR3 has 13 amino acids. The DNA for the CDR3 is TGTGCCAGCAAAGCGGGGTCCACCGGGGAGCTGTTTTTT. This codes for CASKAGSTGELFF.

The chain links TRBV6-5 to TRBJ1-3, with 8 bases fitting TRBD1. The CDR3 runs 15 residues. V was pared by 0 bases and J by 4 bases, with 2 bases of the junction left unmatched. Germline loops: CDR1 MNHEY, CDR2 SVGAGI. The CDR3: CASSYSTGAGNTIYF. The CDR3, as DNA: TGTGCCAGCAGTTACTCGACAGGGGCCGGAAACACCATATATTTT.

This chain links TRBV7-9 with TRBJ1-2, with D perhaps matching TRBD1 (6 bases). Trimming shortened V by 5 bases and J by 4 bases, and 11 bases separated the two germline ends. CDR1 and CDR2 from the germline V gene are SEHNR and FQNEAQ (reference sequence). The CDR3 covers 13 residues. The CDR3 DNA is TGTGCCAGCAGCGTAGGACAGTCCTATGGCTACACCTTC. Amino acid sequence: CASSVGQSYGYTF.

This clone was seen only once. The CDR3 DNA reads TGCGCCAGCAGCGTGGGAGCTCAAAACTATGGCTACACCTTC. This codes for CASSVGAQNYGYTF. V and J are TRBV5-1 and TRBJ1-2, with D unclear. Deletions cut 4 bases from V and 2 bases from J, with 12 bases between. Germline V gene sequence: CDR1 SGHRS, CDR2 YFSETQ. The CDR3 is made up of 14 amino acids.

This clone was picked up one time. As DNA, the CDR3 is TGTGCCAGCAGTGAACCTGCCGCCAGGGGGGCATCCTACGAGCAGTACTTC. This sequence encodes CASSEPAARGASYEQYF. The chain uses TRBV2 and TRBJ2-7; perhaps TRBD1 as D (7 bases). The CDR3 runs 17 residues. V lost 2 bases and J lost 1, with 18 bases in between. The germline V gene encodes CDR1 SNHLY and CDR2 FYNNEI.

This rearrangement joins TRBV28 to TRBJ1-5; D unresolved. The germline V and J ends were trimmed by 1 base and 2 bases, with 12 bases remaining between them. The CDR3 has 16 residues. Germline assignment: CDR1 MDHEN and CDR2 SYDVKM. CDR3 bases: TGTGCCAGCAGTTTATCCCAGACTCTTGGCAATCAGCCCCAGCATTTT. Translation gives CASSLSQTLGNQPQHF.

The chain is built from TRBV7-9 and TRBJ1-1; D remains ambiguous. The germline V gene encodes CDR1 SEHNR and CDR2 FQNEAQ (reference sequence). V gave up 5 bases and J gave up 3 bases, with 10 bases separating them. The CDR3 extends over 13 amino acids. The CDR3 sequence: CASSGGPYTEAFF. The CDR3 nucleotides read TGTGCCAGCAGCGGAGGACCGTACACTGAAGCTTTCTTT.

The rearrangement uses TRBV7-7 and TRBJ1-3, with 11 nucleotides matching TRBD1. Germline lookup yields CDR1 SSHAT and CDR2 FNYEAQ (reference sequence). J gave up 2 bases and V 5 bases, and 2 bases lay outside the gene matches. CDR3 length equals 15 residues. The CDR3 sequence is CASSPGQGAGNTIYF. In DNA form, the CDR3 reads TGTGCCAGCAGCCCGGGACAGGGGGCTGGAAACACCATATATTTT.

The gene calls are TRBV6-1 and TRBJ1-2, with D maybe TRBD1 (6 bases). Germline values: CDR1 MNHNS, CDR2 SASEGT. The V end lost 0 bases, the J end lost 6 bases, and 17 bases lay between the germline ends. The CDR3 consists of 16 residues. Here the CDR3 reads CASSEAGAWARNGYTF. The CDR3 DNA is TGTGCCAGCAGTGAAGCGGGGGCGTGGGCTAGGAATGGCTACACCTTC.

The chain uses TRBV27 and TRBJ1-1; D is undetermined. The CDR3 spans 13 residues. Germline-derived CDR1 and CDR2 are MNHEY and SMNVEV (reference sequence). Trimming removed 3 bases at V and 1 base at J, with 6 bases between. In DNA, the CDR3 is TGTGCCAGCAGTTTTGGAGAGAACACTGAAGCTTTCTTT. Translated, it gives CASSFGENTEAFF.

This clone was found once. The chain recombines TRBV4-2 with TRBJ2-5; possible D gene TRBD2, 5 bases. The CDR3 is made up of 14 amino acids. CDR1 LGHNA and CDR2 YNFKEQ come from the germline V gene. Trimming stripped 0 bases from V and 3 bases from J, with 8 bases between. CDR3 residues: CASSQDKRKETQYF. In DNA form, the CDR3 reads TGTGCCAGCAGCCAAGATAAGCGGAAAGAGACCCAGTACTTC.

CDR3 sequence: CASRRAEGGSVYEQYF. CDR3 bases: TGTGCCAGCAGACGGGCGGAGGGAGGATCGGTCTACGAGCAGTACTTC. J is TRBJ2-7 and V is TRBV5-6, with a possible D match to TRBD2 (6 bases). Germline CDR1 and CDR2: SGHDT and YYEEEE. The CDR3 is made up of 16 amino acids. Trimming took 5 bases from V and 3 from J, leaving 21 bases between them.

Of note for this clone: This same CDR3 is encoded by further DNA sequences in the sample. The chain links TRBV7-9 to TRBJ1-1; tentative D call: TRBD1 (5 bases). The CDR3 loop spans 14 amino acids. CDR1 is SEHNR, CDR2 FQNEAQ, per germline (reference sequence). Trimming cost V 2 bases and J 2 bases, with 9 bases left between them. DNA for the CDR3: TGTGCCAGCAGCTTACAGGGCCCTAACACTGAAGCTTTCTTT. This gives the protein CASSLQGPNTEAFF.

The chain has TRBV28 and TRBJ1-4, with 7 bases identical to TRBD1. The CDR3 has 15 residues. Trimming took 4 bases from V and 3 from J; bases not matched to a gene: 5. Looked up from germline, CDR1 is MDHEN and CDR2 is SYDVKM. CDR3 in amino acids: CASSWTGGPNEKLFF. The CDR3 DNA reads as TGTGCCAGCAGTTGGACAGGAGGACCTAATGAAAAACTGTTTTTT.

The genes are TRBV6-6 and TRBJ2-3; D uncertain. Looked up from germline, CDR1 is MNHNY and CDR2 is SVGAGI (reference sequence). The CDR3 is 11 residues long. Trimming removed 4 bases from V and 4 bases from J, with 3 bases in between. CDR3 amino acids: CASSFSDTQYF. CDR3 in DNA: TGTGCCAGCAGTTTCTCAGATACGCAGTATTTT.

This chain links TRBV2 with TRBJ2-1; 9 bases line up with TRBD2. This CDR3 comprises 15 residues. Per germline, CDR1 SNHLY and CDR2 FYNNEI. With V trimmed by 1 base and J by 4 bases, 2 bases remained unmatched. The CDR3 sequence is CASSEGRGGYNEQFF. The CDR3 nucleotides read TGTGCCAGCAGTGAAGGGCGGGGGGGATACAATGAGCAGTTCTTC. The variable domain in full, with the rest retrieved from reference TRBV2 and TRBJ2-1, is EPEVTQTPSHQVTQMGQEVILRCVPISNHLYFYWYRQILGQKVEFLVSFYNNEISEKSEIFDDQFSVERPDGSNFTLKIRSTKLEDSAMYFCASSEGRGGYNEQFFGPGTRLTVL.

This clone was seen a few times. This rearrangement joins TRBV4-3 to TRBJ1-1; TRBD1 agrees at 7 bases. Trimming removed 1 base from V and 1 base from J; junction bases left unmatched: 6. The CDR3 has 16 residues. The V gene's germline CDR1 is LGHNA and CDR2 YSLEER. The CDR3 bases are TGCGCCAGCAGCCAAGGAGACAGGGTTTGGAACACTGAAGCTTTCTTT. This encodes CASSQGDRVWNTEAFF.

CDR3 DNA sequence: TGTGCCACCGCGGGCGTAAGAGAGACCCAGTACTTC. Translating gives CATAGVRETQYF. This chain joins TRBV10-3 and TRBJ2-5; the D gene is possibly TRBD2 (5 bases). The CDR3 is 12 residues long. Germline values: CDR1 ENHRY, CDR2 SYGVKD. The germline V and J ends were trimmed by 10 bases and 4 bases, with 13 bases remaining between them.

The rearrangement uses TRBV29-1 and TRBJ2-3; D possibly corresponds to TRBD2 (6 bases). Per germline, CDR1 SQVTM and CDR2 ANQGSEA. Trimming stripped 7 bases from V and 4 bases from J, with 18 bases between. The CDR3 totals 14 residues. This CDR3 is CSAILAWGPDTQYF. DNA for the CDR3: TGCAGCGCTATACTAGCATGGGGTCCAGATACGCAGTATTTT.

This sequence joins TRBV6-1 and TRBJ2-1, with a weak D call TRBD2 (5 bases). Germline CDR1 reads MNHNS; CDR2 reads SASEGT. This CDR3 has 14 amino acids. Between the trimmed V and J ends, which lost 2 bases and 13 bases, there was a span of 18 bases. The CDR3 reads CASSETIPGLVQFF. In DNA, the CDR3 is TGTGCCAGCAGTGAAACGATCCCCGGACTGGTACAGTTCTTC.

J is TRBJ1-6 and V is TRBV28; D is ambiguous. V was shortened by 5 bases and J by 6 bases, with 14 bases between the two germline ends. The CDR3 contains 15 residues. The germline V gene has CDR1 MDHEN and CDR2 SYDVKM. The CDR3 region has the DNA TGTGCCAGCAGTCCCAGGTTACAAATTAATTCACCCCTCCACTTT. Residues: CASSPRLQINSPLHF.

The chain links TRBV5-1 to TRBJ1-1, with 7 bases aligning to TRBD1. The CDR3 runs to 15 residues. V was pared by 2 bases and J by 2 bases, with 6 bases of the junction left unmatched. CDR1 and CDR2 (germline): SGHRS, YFSETQ. DNA of the CDR3: TGCGCCAGCAGCTTTGGGGGACAGTTTAACACTGAAGCTTTCTTT. The encoded protein is CASSFGGQFNTEAFF.

The V call is TRBV11-2, the J call TRBJ1-1; 7 bases match TRBD1. This CDR3 is 18 amino acids long. V lost 3 bases to trimming and J lost 3 bases; unmatched junction nucleotides: 16. Per the germline V gene, CDR1 is SGHAT and CDR2 is FQNNGV. CDR3 region: CASSFHLPLQGRDTEAFF. CDR3 nucleotides: TGTGCCAGCAGCTTCCACCTGCCCCTACAGGGGCGGGACACTGAAGCTTTCTTT.

This clone was observed a few times. J is TRBJ1-1 and V is TRBV10-2, with D tentatively TRBD1 (5 bases). In germline, CDR1 is WSHSY, CDR2 SAAADI. V was trimmed by 8 bases and J by 1 base, leaving 14 bases between them. The CDR3 loop spans 14 amino acids. The CDR3 spells CASGDRRKNTEAFF. CDR3 DNA sequence: TGCGCCAGCGGCGACAGAAGAAAGAACACTGAAGCTTTCTTT.

In its sample, this clone was seen a few times. The chain uses TRBV7-9 and TRBJ1-2; a possible D gene is TRBD1 (6 bases). CDR3 length equals 14 residues. Trimming took off 3 bases at V and 5 bases at J, with 13 bases between the two ends. The germline V gene encodes CDR1 SEHNR and CDR2 FQNEAQ (reference sequence). CDR3 in DNA: TGTGCCAGCAGCTTTCCGGACAGCCTATATGGCTACACCTTC. The encoded protein is CASSFPDSLYGYTF.

Written as DNA, the CDR3 is TGTGCCACCGGGTACACTGAAGCTTTCTTT. Its translation: CATGYTEAFF. The V and J genes are TRBV6-6 and TRBJ1-1; D gene ambiguous. Per the germline V gene, CDR1 is MNHNY and CDR2 is SVGAGI (reference sequence). With 10 bases removed from V and 3 bases from J, the gap between germline ends came to 6 bases. The CDR3 is 10 amino acids.